This T cell receptor (beta chain) was obtained from a study of T cell clonality in common variable immunodeficiency. CDR1 MRHNA and CDR2 SNTAGT come from the germline V gene. The V segment lost 5 bases and the J segment 6 bases; nucleotides outside the gene matches: 8. CDR3 size: 15 residues. Produced via immunoSEQ multiplex PCR; TCRdb's table is partial and in-frame only. This set yields tens of thousands of clones and no singletons; the top ten hold approximately 3%. Study results and caveats: Reportedly, TCR beta sequences from common variable immunodeficiency showed fewer deletions and N-nucleotide insertions.

Notes on this clone: Its antigen is currently unknown. The sequence runs out 3 residues before the end of the CDR3; the remainder is reconstructed from the germline J gene.

The sample consisted of peripheral blood mononuclear cells. The gene calls are TRBV6-4 and TRBJ2-3, with 10 bases lining up with TRBD1. This clonotype was sampled from a human donor with common variable immunodeficiency. The CDR3 sequence is CASSSGTGDHDTQYF. The part of the CDR3 DNA that was read is TGTGCCAGCAGTTCCGGGACAGGGGACCACGATACG.